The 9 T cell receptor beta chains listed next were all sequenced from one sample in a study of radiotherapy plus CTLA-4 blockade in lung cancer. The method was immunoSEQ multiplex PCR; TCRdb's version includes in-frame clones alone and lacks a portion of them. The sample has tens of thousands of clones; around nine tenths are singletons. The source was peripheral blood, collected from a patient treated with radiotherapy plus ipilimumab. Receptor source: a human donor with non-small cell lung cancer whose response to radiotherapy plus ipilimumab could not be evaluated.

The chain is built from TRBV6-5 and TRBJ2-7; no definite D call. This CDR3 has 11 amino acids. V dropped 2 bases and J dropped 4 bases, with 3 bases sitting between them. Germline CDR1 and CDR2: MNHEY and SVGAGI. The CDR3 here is CASSYQYEQYF. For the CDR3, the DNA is TGTGCCAGCAGTTACCAGTACGAGCAGTACTTC.

CDR3 sequence: CASSLAPSGQNNEQFF. The CDR3 nucleotides are TGTGCCAGCAGCTTAGCCCCTAGCGGGCAAAACAATGAGCAGTTCTTC. The V gene is TRBV7-6, the J gene TRBJ2-1; 8 nucleotides agree with TRBD2. The ends lost 0 bases at V and 5 bases at J; junction bases unmatched: 6. The CDR3 has 16 amino acids. CDR1 and CDR2 (germline): SGHVS, FNYEAQ.

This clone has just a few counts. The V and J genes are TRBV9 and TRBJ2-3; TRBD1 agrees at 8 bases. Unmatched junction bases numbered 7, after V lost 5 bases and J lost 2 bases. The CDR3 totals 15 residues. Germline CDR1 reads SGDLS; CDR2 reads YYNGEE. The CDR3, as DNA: TGTGCCAGCAGTTTCCGGGACAGGACCACAGATACGCAGTATTTT. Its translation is CASSFRDRTTDTQYF. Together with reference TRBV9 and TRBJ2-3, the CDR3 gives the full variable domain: DSGVTQTPKHLITATGQRVTLRCSPRSGDLSVYWYQQSLDQGLQFLIQYYNGEERAKGNILERFSAQQFPDLHSELNLSSLELGDSALYFCASSFRDRTTDTQYFGPGTRLTVL.

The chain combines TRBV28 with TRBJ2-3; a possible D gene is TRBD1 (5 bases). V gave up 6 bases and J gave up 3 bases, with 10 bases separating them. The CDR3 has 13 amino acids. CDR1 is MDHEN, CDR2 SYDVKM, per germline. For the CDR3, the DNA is TGTGCCAGCAGAATCCAGGGAACAGATACGCAGTATTTT. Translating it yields CASRIQGTDTQYF.

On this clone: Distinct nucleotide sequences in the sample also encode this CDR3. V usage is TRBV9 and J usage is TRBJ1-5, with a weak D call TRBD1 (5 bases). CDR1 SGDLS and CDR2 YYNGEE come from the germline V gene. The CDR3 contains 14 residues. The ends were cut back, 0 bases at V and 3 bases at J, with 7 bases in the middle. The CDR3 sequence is CASSVEDNNQPQHF. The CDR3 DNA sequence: TGTGCCAGCAGCGTAGAGGACAACAATCAGCCCCAGCATTTT.

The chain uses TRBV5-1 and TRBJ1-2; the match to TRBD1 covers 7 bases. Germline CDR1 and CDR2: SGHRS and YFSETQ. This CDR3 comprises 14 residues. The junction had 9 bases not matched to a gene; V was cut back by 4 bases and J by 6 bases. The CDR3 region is CASSAYRGADGYTF. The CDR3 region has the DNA TGCGCCAGCAGCGCCTACAGGGGCGCCGATGGCTACACCTTC.

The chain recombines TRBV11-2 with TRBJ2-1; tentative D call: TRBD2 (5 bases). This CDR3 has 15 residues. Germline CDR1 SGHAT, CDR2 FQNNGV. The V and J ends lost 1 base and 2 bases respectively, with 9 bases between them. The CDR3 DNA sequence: TGTGCCAGCAGCTTAGTTACGGGGACCTACAATGAGCAGTTCTTC. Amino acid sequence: CASSLVTGTYNEQFF.

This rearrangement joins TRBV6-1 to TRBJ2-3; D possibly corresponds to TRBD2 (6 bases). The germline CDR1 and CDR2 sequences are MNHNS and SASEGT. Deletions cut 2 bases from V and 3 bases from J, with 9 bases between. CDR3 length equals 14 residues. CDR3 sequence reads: CASSETGSTDTQYF. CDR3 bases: TGTGCCAGCAGTGAAACCGGGAGTACAGATACGCAGTATTTT.

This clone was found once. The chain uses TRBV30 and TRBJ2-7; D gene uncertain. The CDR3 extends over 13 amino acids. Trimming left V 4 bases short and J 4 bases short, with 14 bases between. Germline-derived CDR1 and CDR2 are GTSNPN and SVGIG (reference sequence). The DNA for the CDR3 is TGTGCCTGGATTGCGCAGGATCGGTACGAGCAGTACTTC. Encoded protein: CAWIAQDRYEQYF.